These 17 T cell receptor beta chains originate from one sample sequenced in a study of Graves' ophthalmopathy and Graves' hyperthyroidism. Researchers took RNA transcripts and amplified TCR beta CDR3 regions from them. The library came from an HTBI-primed first-round RT-PCR and a second-round multiplex PCR. TCRdb passed the multiplex PCR reads through MiXCR, listing each CDR3 protein once. This sample has about 400,000 distinct CDR3 sequences, with approximately 20% found just once. Sequenced sample: peripheral blood. These receptors were collected from a woman between 18 and 30 years old with Graves' ophthalmopathy.

A remark on this clonotype: The germline gene is not matched at one end of the junction; a read error may be the cause. The chain joins TRBV28 to TRBJ1-2; 9 nucleotides agree with TRBD1. This CDR3 has 15 residues. Germline CDR1 MDHEN, CDR2 SYDVKM. This CDR3 is CASRQQGADLYGYSF. CDR3 sequence (DNA): TGTGCCAGCAGGCAACAGGGGGCGGATCTCTATGGCTACTCCTTC.

The sample holds many counts of this clonotype. The V gene is TRBV12-3 or TRBV12-4, the J gene TRBJ2-7, with 8 positions matching TRBD2. The CDR3 loop spans 13 amino acids. The V segment lost 8 bases and the J segment 2 bases; nucleotides outside the gene matches: 5. The CDR3 loop reads CASGSGATYEQYF. CDR3 coding DNA: TGTGCCAGCGGTAGCGGGGCCACCTACGAGCAGTACTTC.

This clonotype was counted ten times or more. V and J are TRBV6-2 or TRBV6-3 and TRBJ1-5; D call uncertain. CDR3 length: 17 residues. The germline CDR1 and CDR2 sequences are MNHEY and SVGEGT. Trimming stripped 2 bases from V and 0 bases from J, with 14 bases between. CDR3 in amino acids: CASSYMGAELSNQPQHF. The CDR3 region has the DNA TGTGCCAGCAGTTACATGGGTGCAGAGCTTAGCAATCAGCCCCAGCATTTT.

In its sample, this clonotype was seen many times. J is TRBJ2-5 and V is TRBV12-3 or TRBV12-4; perhaps TRBD2 as D (6 bases). V was pared by 6 bases and J by 5 bases, with 10 bases between. This CDR3 contains 12 residues. The CDR3 DNA follows: TGTGCCAGCAGGCCGGAGGGCGAGACCCAGTACTTC. As protein: CASRPEGETQYF.

This clonotype was observed many times. The chain carries TRBV7-9 and TRBJ2-2; D call uncertain. CDR3 length: 15 residues. The V end was cut by 5 bases, the J end by 5 bases, with 15 bases between. Germline-derived CDR1 and CDR2 are SEHNR and FQNEAQ (reference sequence). DNA for the CDR3: TGTGCCAGCAGCAACCTTGTCGGGCAGACCGGGGAGCTGTTTTTT. The encoded protein is CASSNLVGQTGELFF.

This clonotype was seen many times. The chain links TRBV25-1 to TRBJ1-1; perhaps TRBD1 as D (5 bases). The CDR3 has 13 amino acids. CDR1 and CDR2 from the germline V gene are MGHDK and SYGVNS. With 11 bases removed from V and 4 bases from J, the gap between germline ends came to 17 bases. Here the CDR3 reads CAGGGKGRTEAFF. DNA for the CDR3: TGTGCCGGGGGGGGGAAGGGGCGCACTGAAGCTTTCTTT. Variable domain in full (rest from reference TRBV25-1 and TRBJ1-1): EADIYQTPRYLVIGTGKKITLECSQTMGHDKMYWYQQDPGMELHLIHYSYGVNSTEKGDLSSESTVSRIRTEHFPLTLESARPSHTSQYLCAGGGKGRTEAFFGQGTRLTVV.

This clonotype came up many times. This chain joins TRBV7-8 and TRBJ2-2, with D unclear. CDR3 length: 13 amino acids. The V gene lost 1 base and the J gene lost 6 bases, with 6 bases spanning the gap. Looked up from germline, CDR1 is SGHVS and CDR2 is FQNEAQ. The CDR3 nucleotides read TGTGCCAGCAGCTTAGGCCTACCCGGGGAGCTGTTTTTT. Translation: CASSLGLPGELFF.

This clonotype was seen more than once but under ten times. This chain connects TRBV7-2 to TRBJ2-7, with a weak D call TRBD2 (6 bases). The CDR3 is 14 amino acids. Germline CDR1 reads SGHTA; CDR2 reads FQGNSA. V was pared by 4 bases and J by 0 bases, with 10 bases between. CDR3 protein: CASSYRTTSYEQYF. The CDR3, as DNA: TGTGCCAGCAGCTACCGGACTACCTCCTACGAGCAGTACTTC.

Only one count was recorded for this clonotype. The chain combines TRBV7-8 with TRBJ2-4; D ambiguous. The germline V gene has CDR1 SGHVS and CDR2 FQNEAQ. V lost 5 bases and J lost 1, with 18 bases in between. The CDR3 contains 17 residues. The CDR3 here is CASSPRAPGVAKNIQYF. The CDR3 nucleotides read TGTGCCAGCAGCCCTAGGGCCCCCGGTGTCGCCAAAAACATTCAGTACTTC.

This clonotype showed up many times. This sequence joins TRBV28 and TRBJ1-1; 10 bases map to TRBD1. With 5 bases clipped from V and 0 bases from J, the junction kept 9 bases outside the gene matches. Germline-derived CDR1 and CDR2 are MDHEN and SYDVKM. The CDR3 consists of 17 residues. As DNA, the CDR3 is TGTGCCAGCAGTCTGACAGGGGGCTACGGGATGAACACTGAAGCTTTCTTT. Its protein product is CASSLTGGYGMNTEAFF.

This clonotype was recorded at least ten times. This sequence joins TRBV29-1 and TRBJ2-7; 10 nucleotides agree with TRBD1. Trimming removed 2 bases from V and 2 bases from J; junction bases left unmatched: 3. The CDR3 spans 14 residues. The V gene's germline CDR1 is SQVTM and CDR2 ANQGSEA. CDR3 loop: CSVETGQGPYEQYF. As DNA, the CDR3 is TGCAGCGTTGAAACGGGACAGGGGCCCTACGAGCAGTACTTC.

This clonotype has ten or more counts. J is TRBJ2-7 and V is TRBV6-6; maybe TRBD1 (6 bases). Germline lookup yields CDR1 MNHNY and CDR2 SVGAGI (reference sequence). With 7 bases removed from V and 0 bases from J, the gap between germline ends came to 16 bases. CDR3 length: 15 residues. This chain's CDR3 is CASTLQGRSSYEQYF. The CDR3 DNA reads as TGTGCCAGCACCTTACAGGGCCGGAGCTCCTACGAGCAGTACTTC.

The sample holds many counts of this clonotype. The rearrangement links TRBV6-5 to TRBJ2-2, with a possible D match to TRBD1 (5 bases). Looked up from germline, CDR1 is MNHEY and CDR2 is SVGAGI. The V end lost 6 bases, the J end lost 5 bases, and 13 bases lay between the germline ends. This CDR3 spans 14 amino acids. The CDR3 DNA is TGTGCCAGCAGCCGCCCTGGGGCTACCGGGGAGCTGTTTTTT. Protein sequence: CASSRPGATGELFF.

This chain links TRBV11-2 with TRBJ1-5, with D unresolved. CDR1 SGHAT and CDR2 FQNNGV come from the germline V gene. Trimming removed 6 bases at V and 0 bases at J, with 15 bases between. The CDR3 length is 16 residues. The CDR3 region has the DNA TGTGCCAGCAGTCTAAGAGGAGCCTATAGCAATCAGCCCCAGCATTTT. Protein sequence: CASSLRGAYSNQPQHF.

V and J are TRBV7-2 and TRBJ2-7; 8 nucleotides match TRBD2. J was trimmed by 3 bases and V by 1 base; bases with no gene match: 2. Germline V CDR1 and CDR2: SGHTA, FQGNSA. This CDR3 spans 14 amino acids. The CDR3: CASSLDAGGYEQYF. The CDR3 DNA sequence: TGTGCCAGCAGCTTAGATGCGGGAGGCTACGAGCAGTACTTC.

This clonotype was seen many times. The chain is built from TRBV20-1 and TRBJ1-2; 9 nucleotides agree with TRBD1. In germline, CDR1 is DFQATT, CDR2 SNEGSKA (reference sequence). V dropped 0 bases and J dropped 3; count of bases not matched to a gene: 5. CDR3 length equals 15 residues. The CDR3 sequence is CSAREPGQGDYGYTF. The CDR3 DNA sequence: TGCAGTGCTAGAGAGCCGGGACAGGGAGACTATGGCTACACCTTC.

This CDR3 is CASSLSGLDIQYF. In nucleotides, the CDR3 is TGTGCCAGCAGTTTGTCAGGGTTAGACATTCAGTACTTC. J is TRBJ2-4 and V is TRBV12-3 or TRBV12-4; TRBD1 is a possible D gene (5 bases). The V gene lost 3 bases and the J gene lost 8 bases, with 11 bases spanning the gap. The CDR3 consists of 13 residues.